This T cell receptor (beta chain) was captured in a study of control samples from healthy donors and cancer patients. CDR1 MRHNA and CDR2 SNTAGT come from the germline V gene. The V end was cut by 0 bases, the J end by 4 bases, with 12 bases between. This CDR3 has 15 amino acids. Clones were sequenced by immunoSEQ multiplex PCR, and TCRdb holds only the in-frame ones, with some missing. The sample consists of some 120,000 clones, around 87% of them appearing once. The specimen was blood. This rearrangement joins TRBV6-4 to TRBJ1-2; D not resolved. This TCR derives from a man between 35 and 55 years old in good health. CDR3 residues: CASSDSRSQVYGYTF. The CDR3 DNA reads TGTGCCAGCAGTGACTCGAGGAGCCAAGTCTATGGCTACACCTTC.